This TCR beta chain comes out of a study of T cells in Graves' hyperthyroidism and ophthalmopathy. General observations from the study: Blood also held most thyroid clonotypes expanded beyond 0.001. Ophthalmopathy and stable hyperthyroidism were told apart by a 13 V-J model.

Turning to this clonotype: Antigen specificity is unknown.

What was amplified from RNA transcripts were TCR beta CDR3 regions. HTBI primers were used for first-round RT-PCR of the TCR CDR3. TCRdb passed the multiplex PCR reads through MiXCR, listing each CDR3 protein once. The data contain hundreds of thousands of distinct CDR3 sequences, less than 25% of them seen just once; the ten biggest clones take up under 35%. Subjects with ophthalmopathy showed a Clinical Activity Score no lower than 3, a NOSPECS grade no lower than 4, and a duration shorter than 3 months. The CDR3 totals 16 residues. V trimming: 6 bases; J trimming: 1 base; junction bases outside the gene matches: 6. Germline V gene sequence: CDR1 MDHEN, CDR2 SYDVKM.

The receptor was isolated from a man under 40 with Graves' ophthalmopathy. The sample comprised blood. The chain links TRBV28 to TRBJ2-7, with TRBD2 matching over 13 bases. CDR3 sequence reads: CASSGTSGIRSYEQYF. The DNA for the CDR3 is TGTGCCAGCAGCGGGACTAGCGGGATTAGGTCCTACGAGCAGTACTTC.